One and the same sample provided the 10 T cell receptor beta chains below, sequenced in a study of T cell repertoires in cytomegalovirus infection. Their antigen targets remain unknown. TCRdb recomputed calls from the reads with MiXCR, one row per CDR3 protein. The sample lists approximately 300,000 distinct CDR3 sequences; almost 30% were seen once. The material was cultured PBMCs, obtained from culture after CMV antigen stimulation. Receptors were obtained from a human donor in good health (CMV status not recorded). Some clones in this sample may be carry-over from other donors' samples.

In the case of this clonotype: A read error may produce the germline difference seen at one junction end. The CDR3 sequence: CASGLVRGGVLF. The CDR3 DNA is TGTGCTAGTGGTTTGGTACGCGGAGGAGTACTCTTC. The chain recombines TRBV12-5 with TRBJ2-7; D may be TRBD2 (5 bases). This CDR3 comprises 12 residues. Germline V CDR1 and CDR2: LGHNT, FRNRAP.

In this sample, this clonotype turned up a few times. CDR3 sequence: CASSFSGISGNTIYF. For the CDR3, the DNA is TGTGCCAGCAGCTTCTCAGGGATTTCTGGAAACACCATATATTTT. V and J are TRBV11-2 and TRBJ1-3; TRBD1 is a possible D gene (5 bases). Germline V lookup: CDR1 SGHAT, CDR2 FQNNGV. V lost 3 bases to trimming and J lost 1 base, with 10 bases between them. This CDR3 has 15 residues.

The chain joins TRBV10-1 to TRBJ2-3; D is unresolved. Between the trimmed V and J ends, which lost 4 bases and 2 bases, there was a span of 10 bases. Germline CDR1 WNHNN, CDR2 SYGVQD (reference sequence). CDR3 length: 14 amino acids. The CDR3 sequence: CASSGREHTDTQYF. CDR3 nucleotide sequence: TGCGCCAGCAGTGGAAGGGAACACACAGATACGCAGTATTTT.

This clonotype occurred a few times. The chain employs TRBV6-5 and TRBJ1-5; a possible D gene is TRBD1 (5 bases). The CDR3 loop spans 14 amino acids. Trimming removed 2 bases from V and 4 bases from J, with 9 bases in between. Germline assignment: CDR1 MNHEY and CDR2 SVGAGI. The CDR3 nucleotides are TGTGCCAGCAGTTACCTCCAGGGTAATCAGCCCCAGCATTTT. Its translation is CASSYLQGNQPQHF.

This clonotype has a handful of counts. The chain has TRBV7-3 and TRBJ2-1, with 7 bases aligning to TRBD1. Germline CDR1 and CDR2: SGHTA and FQGTGA. The CDR3 loop spans 13 amino acids. After removal of 5 bases from V and 10 bases from J, the junction contained 8 bases not matched to a gene. The CDR3 reads CASSTTGKGEQFF. The CDR3 coding sequence is TGTGCCAGCAGCACGACAGGGAAGGGGGAGCAGTTCTTC.

The chain joins TRBV5-1 to TRBJ2-1; TRBD2 might be the D (5 bases). This CDR3 spans 13 amino acids. The ends were cut back, 3 bases at V and 9 bases at J, with 13 bases in the middle. Germline CDR1 SGHRS, CDR2 YFSETQ. CDR3 bases: TGCGCCAGCAGCTGGTCTACTAGGTTTGAGCAGTTCTTC. As protein: CASSWSTRFEQFF.

The rearrangement joins TRBV7-9 to TRBJ2-2, with D perhaps matching TRBD2 (5 bases). The CDR3 has 15 residues. Germline-derived CDR1 and CDR2 are SEHNR and FQNEAQ (reference sequence). Trimming stripped 2 bases from V and 4 bases from J, with 11 bases between. The CDR3 bases are TGTGCCAGCAGCTTACGGGGTGAGGGCACCGGGGAGCTGTTTTTT. As protein: CASSLRGEGTGELFF. Drawing the rest from reference TRBV7-9 and TRBJ2-2, the complete variable domain is DTGVSQNPRHKITKRGQNVTFRCDPISEHNRLYWYRQTLGQGPEFLTYFQNEAQLEKSRLLSDRFSAERPKGSFSTLEIQRTEQGDSAMYLCASSLRGEGTGELFFGEGSRLTVL.

This clonotype was counted a few times. The genes are TRBV12-3 or TRBV12-4 and TRBJ1-2; D is uncertain. The CDR3 spans 14 residues. V was shortened by 5 bases and J by 6 bases, with 16 bases between the two germline ends. The CDR3 DNA sequence: TGTGCCAGCAGTCGAGTCGGGGAGGTGGATGGCTACACCTTC. This translates into CASSRVGEVDGYTF.

This clonotype was seen a few times. The chain recombines TRBV7-9 with TRBJ2-4; TRBD2 matches at 9 bases. Germline V lookup: CDR1 SEHNR, CDR2 FQNEAQ (reference sequence). CDR3 length: 16 amino acids. V dropped 5 bases and J dropped 7; count of bases not matched to a gene: 12. The CDR3 reads CASSPSAGGSWNIQYF. The CDR3 DNA reads TGTGCCAGCAGCCCCTCGGCGGGGGGGTCATGGAACATTCAGTACTTC.

Ten or more counts support this clonotype. The chain carries TRBV7-8 and TRBJ2-7; D is ambiguous. Deletions cut 6 bases from V and 5 bases from J, with 17 bases between. There are 14 residues in the CDR3. The germline V gene has CDR1 SGHVS and CDR2 FQNEAQ. CDR3 DNA sequence: TGTGCCAGCAGTTTTAGAGTCCCTCCCCACGAGCAGTACTTC. This codes for CASSFRVPPHEQYF.